Detailed here is one T cell receptor beta chain. Additional DNA sequences in this sample encode the identical CDR3. Losses at the gene ends were 2 bases for V and 6 bases for J; bases not matched to a gene: 3. The CDR3 extends over 15 amino acids. CDR1 and CDR2 (germline): SGHTA, FQGNSA. Generated by immunoSEQ multiplex PCR, the TCRdb table keeps only in-frame clones and is missing some. This sample has 300,000 to 450,000 clones; more than 75% occur once, and the top ten carry roughly 1.4%. The data belong to a study of blood T cell repertoires in COVID-19. Overall study context: Acute and convalescent COVID-19 specimens originated in the United States, Italy and Spain. Nucleic acid was either cDNA or gDNA, and it came from T cells, B-cell-depleted T cells, or PBMCs.

Sequenced: PBMCs or T cells enriched from blood (not recorded which). The clonotype originates from a man aged 30 to 45 who had recovered from COVID-19. This rearrangement joins TRBV7-2 to TRBJ1-5, with 11 bases aligning to TRBD1. The CDR3 reads CASSLRTGGSQPQHF. In nucleotides, the CDR3 is TGTGCCAGCAGCTTACGGACAGGGGGCTCTCAGCCCCAGCATTTT.